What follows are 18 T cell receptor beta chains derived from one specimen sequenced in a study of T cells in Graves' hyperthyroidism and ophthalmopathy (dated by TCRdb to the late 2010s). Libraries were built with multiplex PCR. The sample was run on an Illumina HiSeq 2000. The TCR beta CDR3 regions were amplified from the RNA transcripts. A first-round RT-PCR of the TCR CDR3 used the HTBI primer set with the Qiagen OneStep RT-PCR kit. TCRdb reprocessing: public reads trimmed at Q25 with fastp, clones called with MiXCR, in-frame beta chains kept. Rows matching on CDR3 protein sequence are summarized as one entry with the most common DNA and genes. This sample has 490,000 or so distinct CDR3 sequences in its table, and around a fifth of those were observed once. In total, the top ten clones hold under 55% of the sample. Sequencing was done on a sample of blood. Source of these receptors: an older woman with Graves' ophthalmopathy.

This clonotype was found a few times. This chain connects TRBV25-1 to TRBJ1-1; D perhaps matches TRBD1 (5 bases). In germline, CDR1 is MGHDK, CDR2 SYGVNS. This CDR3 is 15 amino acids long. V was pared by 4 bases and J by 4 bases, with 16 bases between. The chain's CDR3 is CASSVSRGGGTEAFF. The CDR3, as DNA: TGTGCCAGCAGTGTATCTCGGGGGGGTGGCACTGAAGCTTTCTTT.

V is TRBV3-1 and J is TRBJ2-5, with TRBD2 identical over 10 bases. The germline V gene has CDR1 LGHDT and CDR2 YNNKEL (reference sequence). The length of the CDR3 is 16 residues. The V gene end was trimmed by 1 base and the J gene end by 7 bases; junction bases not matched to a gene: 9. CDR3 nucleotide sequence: TGTGCCAGCAGCCAAGGACTAGCGGGCCCCCTAGGGACCCAGTACTTC. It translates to CASSQGLAGPLGTQYF.

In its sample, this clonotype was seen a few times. CDR3 coding DNA: TGCAGTGCCCCTAACGAAGGTAGCGGCAATGAGCAGTTCTTC. Amino acids: CSAPNEGSGNEQFF. The rearrangement uses TRBV20-1 and TRBJ2-1; possible D gene TRBD2, 6 bases. The CDR3 loop spans 14 amino acids. The V end lost 6 bases, the J end lost 6 bases, and 18 bases lay between the germline ends. Per germline, CDR1 DFQATT and CDR2 SNEGSKA (reference sequence).

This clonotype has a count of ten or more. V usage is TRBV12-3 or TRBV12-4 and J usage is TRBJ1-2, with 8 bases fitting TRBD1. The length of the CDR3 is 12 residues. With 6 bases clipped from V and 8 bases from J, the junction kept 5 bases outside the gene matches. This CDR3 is CASSPGGVGYTF. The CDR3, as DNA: TGTGCCAGCAGCCCAGGGGGCGTCGGCTACACCTTC.

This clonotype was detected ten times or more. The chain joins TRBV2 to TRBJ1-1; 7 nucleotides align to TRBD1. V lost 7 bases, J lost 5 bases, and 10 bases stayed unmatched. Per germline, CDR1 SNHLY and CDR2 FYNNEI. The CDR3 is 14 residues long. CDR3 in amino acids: CASIEGRGRTEAFF. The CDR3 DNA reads TGTGCCAGCATCGAGGGGAGGGGGCGAACTGAAGCTTTCTTT.

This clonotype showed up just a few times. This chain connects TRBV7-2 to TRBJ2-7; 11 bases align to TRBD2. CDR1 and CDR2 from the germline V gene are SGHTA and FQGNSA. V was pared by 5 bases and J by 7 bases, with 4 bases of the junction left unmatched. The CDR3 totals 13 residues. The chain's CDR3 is CASSRTSGREQYF. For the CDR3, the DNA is TGTGCCAGCAGCCGGACTAGCGGGCGGGAGCAGTACTTC.

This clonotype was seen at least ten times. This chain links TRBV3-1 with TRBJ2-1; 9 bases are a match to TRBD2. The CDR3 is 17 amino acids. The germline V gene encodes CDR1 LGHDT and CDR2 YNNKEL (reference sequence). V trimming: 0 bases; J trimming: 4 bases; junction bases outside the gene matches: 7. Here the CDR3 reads CASSQDRASGKYNEQFF. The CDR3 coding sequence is TGTGCCAGCAGCCAAGATCGGGCTAGCGGGAAGTACAATGAGCAGTTCTTC.

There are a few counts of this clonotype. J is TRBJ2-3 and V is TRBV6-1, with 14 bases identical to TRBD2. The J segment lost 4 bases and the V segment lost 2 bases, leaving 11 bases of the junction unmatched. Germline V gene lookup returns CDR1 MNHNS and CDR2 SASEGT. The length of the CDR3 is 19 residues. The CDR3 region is CASSETLLGLAGVPDTQYF. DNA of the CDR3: TGTGCCAGCAGTGAAACCCTCTTGGGACTAGCGGGAGTTCCAGATACGCAGTATTTT.

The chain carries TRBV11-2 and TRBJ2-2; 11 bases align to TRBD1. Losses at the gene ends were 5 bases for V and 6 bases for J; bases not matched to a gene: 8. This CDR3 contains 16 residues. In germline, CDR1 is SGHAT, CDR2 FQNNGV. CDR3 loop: CASSMRTGGFSGELFF. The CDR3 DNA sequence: TGTGCCAGCAGCATGCGGACAGGGGGCTTTTCCGGGGAGCTGTTTTTT.

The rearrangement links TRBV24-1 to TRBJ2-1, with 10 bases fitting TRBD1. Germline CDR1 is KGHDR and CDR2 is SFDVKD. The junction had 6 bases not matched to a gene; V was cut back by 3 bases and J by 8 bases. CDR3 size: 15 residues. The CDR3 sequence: CATSDPGQGSYEQFF. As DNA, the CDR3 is TGTGCCACCAGTGATCCGGGACAGGGGTCGTATGAGCAGTTCTTC.

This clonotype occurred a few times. CDR3 protein: CASSPTGVITEAFF. The CDR3 DNA follows: TGCGCCAGCAGCCCGACAGGGGTAATCACTGAAGCTTTCTTT. The gene calls are TRBV5-1 and TRBJ1-1, with 8 bases that match TRBD1. Germline V lookup: CDR1 SGHRS, CDR2 YFSETQ. V shed 4 bases, J shed 4 bases, and the junction held 6 bases outside the gene matches. CDR3 length equals 14 residues.

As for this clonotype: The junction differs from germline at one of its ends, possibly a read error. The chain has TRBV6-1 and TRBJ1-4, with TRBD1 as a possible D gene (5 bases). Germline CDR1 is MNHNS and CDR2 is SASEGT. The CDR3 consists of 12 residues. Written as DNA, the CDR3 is TGTGCCAGCATTGACAGTAATGAAAAGCTGTTTTTT. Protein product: CASIDSNEKLFF.

CDR3 in amino acids: CASTGRTGLHYEQYF. For the CDR3, the DNA is TGTGCCAGTACAGGGAGGACAGGACTCCACTACGAGCAGTACTTC. The chain carries TRBV19 and TRBJ2-7, with D tentatively TRBD1 (7 bases). The CDR3 is 15 amino acids. The germline V gene has CDR1 LNHDA and CDR2 SQIVND (reference sequence). Trimming stripped 7 bases from V and 3 bases from J, with 19 bases between.

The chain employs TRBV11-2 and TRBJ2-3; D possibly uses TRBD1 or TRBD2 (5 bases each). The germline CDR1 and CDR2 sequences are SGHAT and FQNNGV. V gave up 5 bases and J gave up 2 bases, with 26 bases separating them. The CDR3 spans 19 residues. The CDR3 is CASSLAGISYLIHTDTQYF. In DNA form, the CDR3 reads TGTGCCAGCAGCCTAGCAGGGATCTCTTATCTTATACACACAGATACGCAGTATTTT. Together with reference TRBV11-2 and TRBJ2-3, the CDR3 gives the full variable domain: EAGVAQSPRYKIIEKRQSVAFWCNPISGHATLYWYQQILGQGPKLLIQFQNNGVVDDSQLPKDRFSAERLKGVDSTLKIQPAKLEDSAVYLCASSLAGISYLIHTDTQYFGPGTRLTVL.

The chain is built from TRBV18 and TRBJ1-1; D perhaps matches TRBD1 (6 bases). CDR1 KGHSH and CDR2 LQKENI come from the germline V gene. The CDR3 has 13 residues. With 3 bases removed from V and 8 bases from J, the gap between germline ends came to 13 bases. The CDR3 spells CASSPPDRYEAFF. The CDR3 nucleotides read TGTGCCAGCTCACCTCCAGACAGGTACGAAGCTTTCTTT. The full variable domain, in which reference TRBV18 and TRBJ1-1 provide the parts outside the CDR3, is NAGVMQNPRHLVRRRGQEARLRCSPMKGHSHVYWYRQLPEEGLKFMVYLQKENIIDESGMPKERFSAEFPKEGPSILRIQQVVRGDSAAYFCASSPPDRYEAFFGQGTRLTVV.

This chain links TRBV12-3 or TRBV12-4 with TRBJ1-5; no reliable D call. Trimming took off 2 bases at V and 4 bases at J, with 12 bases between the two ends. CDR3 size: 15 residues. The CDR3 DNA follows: TGTGCCAGCAGTTTACAGGCGGGTTCGAATCAGCCCCAGCATTTT. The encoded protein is CASSLQAGSNQPQHF.

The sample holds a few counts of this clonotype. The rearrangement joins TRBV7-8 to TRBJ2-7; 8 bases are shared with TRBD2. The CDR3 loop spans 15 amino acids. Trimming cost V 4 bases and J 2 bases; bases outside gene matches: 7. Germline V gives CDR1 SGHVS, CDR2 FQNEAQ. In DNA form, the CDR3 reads TGTGCCAGCAGCTCCCTAGCGGGTACCCCCTACGAGCAGTACTTC. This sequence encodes CASSSLAGTPYEQYF.

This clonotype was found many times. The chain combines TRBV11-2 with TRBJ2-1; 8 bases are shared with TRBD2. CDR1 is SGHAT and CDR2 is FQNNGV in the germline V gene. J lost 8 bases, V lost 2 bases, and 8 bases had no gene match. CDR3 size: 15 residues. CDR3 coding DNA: TGTGCCAGCAGCTTACTGGCGGGAGGTTTTGATGAGCAGTTCTTC. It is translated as CASSLLAGGFDEQFF. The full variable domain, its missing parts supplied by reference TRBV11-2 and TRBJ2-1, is EAGVAQSPRYKIIEKRQSVAFWCNPISGHATLYWYQQILGQGPKLLIQFQNNGVVDDSQLPKDRFSAERLKGVDSTLKIQPAKLEDSAVYLCASSLLAGGFDEQFFGPGTRLTVL.